This T cell receptor (beta chain) was documented in a study of blood T cell repertoires in COVID-19 (dated by TCRdb to 2020 to 2021). Some background on the complete study: Samples covering the acute and convalescent phases of COVID-19 were provided by collaborators in the United States, Italy and Spain. The samples were drawn from two sources: the first 160 participants of the ongoing ImmuneRACE study, and 950 to 1,500 subjects contributed by 6 global collaborators. Sample metadata almost always included a de-identified subject ID, COVID-19 status, age in years and sex. Deeply sampled blood TCRbeta repertoires from subjects exposed to, actively infected with, or recovered from COVID-19 were included in the dataset. The repertoires were released in a freely available public database meant as a resource for research on the immune response to SARS-CoV-2. The prospective study material was composed of cDNA or gDNA derived from T cells, B-cell-depleted T cells, or PBMCs. HLA class I and class II types, where available, came from metadata supplied by the sample provider rather than from assay-based typing. The study at large found these results: The amount of clinical and demographic metadata varied by source and participant and was provided uncurated.

The germline V and J ends show losses of 4 bases and 1 base respectively, and no gene match explains 3 bases of the junction. The germline V gene (reference sequence) specifies SEHNR as CDR1 and FQNEAQ as CDR2. Spanning cysteine to phenylalanine, the CDR3 consists of 14 amino acids. The retained sequence is limited to the CDR3, 42 bases, with the frame set at the first base. The immunoSEQ Assay, a bias-controlled multiplex PCR, was used to amplify TCRbeta CDR3 regions from genomic DNA. The paper's data handling went like this. Within the assay, amplification of reference gene primers was used to estimate how many nucleated cells each sample contained. Sequence reads were collapsed and filtered to measure the absolute abundance of every unique TCRbeta CDR3 rearrangement. For each sample, productive Simpson clonality was calculated as the square root of Simpson's diversity index over productive rearrangements. This is the immuneACCESS table as TCRdb keeps it, with only in-frame sequences that have V and J called. A part of the clones is gone; compared with another copy, unresolved V genes explain less than half, and the rest is unexplained. The V and J calls and clone size are taken from that table; D and trimming were inferred from the DNA. The sample contains about 14,000 clones, 83% of them found a single time. Of the sample, 24% falls within the top ten clones.

Comment on this clone: No antigen is known for it. It has no much larger one-base neighbor in the sample; base qualities were not kept.

Collaborating institutions collected whole blood in K2EDTA tubes following their own protocols. For TCRbeta analysis, collaborator samples were shipped as frozen whole blood, as isolated PBMCs, or as DNA extracted from either sample type. The sample consisted of peripheral blood. The sequence was collected from a woman aged 60-75 years with acute or convalescent COVID-19. The chain was built from TRBV7-9 and TRBJ2-5, with TRBD1 identical over 7 junction bases. The CDR3 region has the sequence CASSYDRAQETQYF. The DNA sequence reads TGTGCCAGCAGCTACGACAGGGCCCAAGAGACCCAGTACTTC.